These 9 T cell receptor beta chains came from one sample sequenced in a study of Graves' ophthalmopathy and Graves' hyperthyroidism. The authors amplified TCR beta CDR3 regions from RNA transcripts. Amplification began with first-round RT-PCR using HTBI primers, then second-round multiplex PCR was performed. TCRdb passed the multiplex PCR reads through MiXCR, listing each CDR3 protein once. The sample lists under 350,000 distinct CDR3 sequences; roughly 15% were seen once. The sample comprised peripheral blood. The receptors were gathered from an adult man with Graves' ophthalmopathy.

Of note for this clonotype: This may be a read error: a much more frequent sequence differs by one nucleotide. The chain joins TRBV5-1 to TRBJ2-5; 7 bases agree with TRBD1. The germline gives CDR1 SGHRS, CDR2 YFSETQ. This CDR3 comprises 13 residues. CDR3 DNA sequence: TGCGCCAGCAGCCAAGGGGGCGAAGAGACCCTGTACTTC. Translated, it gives CASSQGGEETLYF. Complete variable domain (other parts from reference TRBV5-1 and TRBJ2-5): KAGVTQTPRYLIKTRGQQVTLSCSPISGHRSVSWYQQTPGQGLQFLFEYFSETQRNKGNFPGRFSGRQFSNSRSEMNVSTLELGDSALYLCASSQGGEETLYFGPGTRLLVL.

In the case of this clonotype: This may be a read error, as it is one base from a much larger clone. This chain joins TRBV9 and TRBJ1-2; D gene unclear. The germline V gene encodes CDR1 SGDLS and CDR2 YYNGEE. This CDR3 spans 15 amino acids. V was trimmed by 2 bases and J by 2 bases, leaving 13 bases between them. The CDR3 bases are TGTGCCAGCAGCGTCCAACCCACAGCAAACTATGGCTACACCTTC. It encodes CASSVQPTANYGYTF.

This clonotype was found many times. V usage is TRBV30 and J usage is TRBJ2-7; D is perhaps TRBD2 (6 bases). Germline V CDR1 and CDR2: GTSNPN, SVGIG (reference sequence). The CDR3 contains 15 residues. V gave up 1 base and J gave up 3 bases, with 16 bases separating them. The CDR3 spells CAWSGGAGGFYEQYF. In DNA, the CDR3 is TGTGCCTGGAGTGGCGGGGCCGGGGGTTTCTACGAGCAGTACTTC.

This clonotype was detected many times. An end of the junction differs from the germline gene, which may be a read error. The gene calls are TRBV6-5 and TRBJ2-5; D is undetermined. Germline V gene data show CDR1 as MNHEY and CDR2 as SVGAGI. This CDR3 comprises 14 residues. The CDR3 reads CASSYSVDQATQYF. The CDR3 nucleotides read TGTGCCAGCAGTTACTCGGTAGATCAAGCGACCCAGTACTTC.

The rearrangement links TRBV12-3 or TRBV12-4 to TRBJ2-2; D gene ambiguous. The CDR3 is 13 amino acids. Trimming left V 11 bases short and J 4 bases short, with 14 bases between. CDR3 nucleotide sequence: TGTGCCCTATCGGTGACTTCCACCGGGGAGCTGTTTTTT. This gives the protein CALSVTSTGELFF.

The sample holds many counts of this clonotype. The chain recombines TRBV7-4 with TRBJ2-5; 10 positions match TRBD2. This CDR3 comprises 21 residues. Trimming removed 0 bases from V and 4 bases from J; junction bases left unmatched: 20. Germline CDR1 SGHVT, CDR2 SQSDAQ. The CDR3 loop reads CASSLAVSQGGGSGRGETQYF. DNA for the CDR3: TGTGCCAGCAGCTTAGCGGTTTCCCAGGGAGGGGGGAGCGGGAGGGGAGAGACCCAGTACTTC. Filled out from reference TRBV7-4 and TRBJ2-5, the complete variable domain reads GAGVSQSPRYKVAKRGRDVALRCDSISGHVTLYWYRQTLGQGSEVLTYSQSDAQRDKSGRPSGRFSAERPERSVSTLKIQRTEQGDSAVYLCASSLAVSQGGGSGRGETQYFGPGTRLLVL.

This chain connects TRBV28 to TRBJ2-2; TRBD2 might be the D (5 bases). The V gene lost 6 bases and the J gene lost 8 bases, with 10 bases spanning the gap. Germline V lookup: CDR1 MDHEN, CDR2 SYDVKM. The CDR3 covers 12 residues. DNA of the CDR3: TGTGCCAGCAGGGAAAGGAGGGGGGAGCTGTTTTTT. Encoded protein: CASRERRGELFF.

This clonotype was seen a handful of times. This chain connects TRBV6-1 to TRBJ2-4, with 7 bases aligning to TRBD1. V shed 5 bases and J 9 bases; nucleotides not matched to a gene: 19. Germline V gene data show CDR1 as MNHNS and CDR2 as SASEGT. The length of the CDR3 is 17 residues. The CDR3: CASSQQPPGGPGGIQYF. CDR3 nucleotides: TGTGCCAGCAGTCAGCAGCCTCCGGGCGGACCAGGGGGCATTCAGTACTTC.

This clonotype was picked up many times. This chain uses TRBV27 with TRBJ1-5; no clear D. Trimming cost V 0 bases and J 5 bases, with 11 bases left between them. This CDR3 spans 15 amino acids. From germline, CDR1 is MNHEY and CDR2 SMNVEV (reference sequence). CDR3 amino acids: CASSLSGSRDQPQHF. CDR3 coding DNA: TGTGCCAGCAGTTTATCAGGCTCGCGGGATCAGCCCCAGCATTTT.